Listed here are 18 T cell receptor beta chains from one sample, sequenced in a study of CD8 T cells in Susac syndrome. Reverse transcription of roughly 0.45 to 1 ug RNA was carried out with random hexamers. TCRdb processed the immunoSEQ multiplex PCR reads anew with MiXCR; each CDR3 protein has one entry. The data contain 240,000 or so distinct CDR3 sequences, approximately 95% of them singletons. Sequenced sample: CD4+ T cells from PBMCs. These receptor sequences come from a human donor with Susac syndrome.

The CDR3: CASKLAGTVPSTDTQYF. DNA of the CDR3: TGTGCCAGTAAGCTCGCCGGGACGGTGCCTAGCACAGATACGCAGTATTTT. The V call is TRBV19, the J call TRBJ2-3; D assignment may be TRBD1 or TRBD2 (5 bases each). The V and J ends lost 7 bases and 0 bases respectively, with 20 bases between them. Germline V lookup: CDR1 LNHDA, CDR2 SQIVND (reference sequence). CDR3 size: 17 residues.

V usage is TRBV29-1 and J usage is TRBJ2-7; 9 bases are shared with TRBD1. CDR1 is SQVTM and CDR2 is ANQGSEA in the germline V gene. The CDR3 consists of 14 residues. Trimming cost V 6 bases and J 1 base; bases outside gene matches: 7. This chain's CDR3 is CSVENRGRSYEQYF. The CDR3 bases are TGCAGCGTGGAAAACAGGGGGCGATCCTACGAGCAGTACTTC.

Concerning this clonotype itself: Germline and junction disagree at one end, which may indicate a read error. This rearrangement joins TRBV6-1 to TRBJ2-5, with D unresolved. Germline V gene sequence: CDR1 MNHNS, CDR2 SASEGT. CDR3 length: 11 amino acids. CDR3 in DNA: TGTGCCAGCAGTGAAGGCCGCGAGACGGACTTC. Its protein product is CASSEGRETDF.

The V call is TRBV20-1, the J call TRBJ1-2; D uncertain. Per the germline V gene, CDR1 is DFQATT and CDR2 is SNEGSKA (reference sequence). There are 14 residues in the CDR3. V lost 4 bases and J lost 4, with 16 bases in between. In DNA, the CDR3 is TGCAGTGCTATTGGACTGCTGGATGGCTATGGCTACACCTTC. Encoded protein: CSAIGLLDGYGYTF.

The chain recombines TRBV4-2 with TRBJ1-1; no definite D call. Germline CDR1 LGHNA, CDR2 YNFKEQ. Between the trimmed V and J ends, which lost 0 bases and 1 base, there was a span of 6 bases. The CDR3 extends over 14 amino acids. The CDR3 DNA follows: TGTGCCAGCAGCCAAGACCAGGCGAACACTGAAGCTTTCTTT. Its translation: CASSQDQANTEAFF.

The rearrangement uses TRBV5-1 and TRBJ2-5; maybe TRBD1 (6 bases). Germline V lookup: CDR1 SGHRS, CDR2 YFSETQ. CDR3 length: 15 amino acids. The V end was cut by 3 bases, the J end by 5 bases, with 17 bases between. CDR3 residues: CASSSVRGQWETQYF. CDR3 sequence (DNA): TGCGCCAGCAGCTCGGTGAGAGGACAGTGGGAGACCCAGTACTTC.

The V call is TRBV30, the J call TRBJ1-1; D gene unclear. The CDR3 runs to 11 residues. Germline-derived CDR1 and CDR2 are GTSNPN and SVGIG (reference sequence). Trimming removed 0 bases from V and 5 bases from J, with 4 bases in between. The CDR3 loop is CAWSVETEAFF. CDR3 bases: TGTGCCTGGAGTGTGGAAACTGAAGCTTTCTTT.

The V call is TRBV20-1, the J call TRBJ2-4, with D maybe TRBD1 (6 bases). Germline CDR1 DFQATT, CDR2 SNEGSKA (reference sequence). V shed 3 bases and J shed 1 base, with 7 bases lying between them. This CDR3 has 13 amino acids. CDR3 DNA: TGCAGTGCTAGTCAGGGGGCCAAAAACATTCAGTACTTC. It yields the protein CSASQGAKNIQYF.

V and J are TRBV30 and TRBJ2-2; D is ambiguous. V was pared by 2 bases and J by 5 bases, with 9 bases between. The CDR3 length is 13 residues. The germline CDR1 and CDR2 sequences are GTSNPN and SVGIG (reference sequence). CDR3 residues: CAWSSSKTGELFF. In nucleotides, the CDR3 is TGTGCCTGGAGTTCAAGCAAAACCGGGGAGCTGTTTTTT.

The gene calls are TRBV25-1 and TRBJ1-5, with 9 bases that match TRBD1. V shed 3 bases, J shed 3 bases, and the junction held 3 bases outside the gene matches. Germline V gene data show CDR1 as MGHDK and CDR2 as SYGVNS. This CDR3 contains 15 residues. CDR3 bases: TGTGCCAGCAGTGAGGGGACAGGGACCAATCAGCCCCAGCATTTT. As protein: CASSEGTGTNQPQHF.

This sequence joins TRBV5-4 and TRBJ1-6; D is uncertain. CDR1 SGHNT and CDR2 YYREEE come from the germline V gene (reference sequence). Between the trimmed V and J ends, which lost 0 bases and 14 bases, there was a span of 18 bases. The CDR3 runs 15 residues. CDR3 nucleotides: TGTGCCAGCAGCTTGGGACGACACCGTTTGGAATCCCTCCACTTT. Translating gives CASSLGRHRLESLHF. Based on the CDR3 plus reference TRBV5-4 and TRBJ1-6, the full variable domain is ETGVTQSPTHLIKTRGQQVTLRCSSQSGHNTVSWYQQALGQGPQFIFQYYREEENGRGNFPPRFSGLQFPNYSSELNVNALELDDSALYLCASSLGRHRLESLHFGNGTRLTVT.

V usage is TRBV7-2 and J usage is TRBJ2-3; 7 bases map to TRBD1. V was clipped by 5 bases and J by 2 bases; unmatched bases: 10. CDR1 and CDR2 (germline): SGHTA, FQGNSA. The CDR3 length is 16 residues. The CDR3 nucleotides are TGTGCCAGCAGCCCCCGTCGACAGGGCTTCACAGATACGCAGTATTTT. It translates to CASSPRRQGFTDTQYF.

The V call is TRBV6-1, the J call TRBJ1-2; D remains ambiguous. The V and J ends lost 8 bases and 4 bases respectively, with 14 bases between them. The CDR3 consists of 13 residues. The germline CDR1 and CDR2 sequences are MNHNS and SASEGT. The CDR3 protein is CASEIGVTYGYTF. The DNA for the CDR3 is TGTGCCAGCGAGATTGGGGTAACCTATGGCTACACCTTC.

The chain combines TRBV29-1 with TRBJ2-1, with 9 bases fitting TRBD2. The germline V gene has CDR1 SQVTM and CDR2 ANQGSEA. The CDR3 has 14 residues. The V gene end was trimmed by 5 bases and the J gene end by 7 bases; junction bases not matched to a gene: 9. CDR3 nucleotides: TGCAGCGTTTGGAGCGGGAGGAGTGGTAATGAGCAGTTCTTC. Protein: CSVWSGRSGNEQFF.

V gene TRBV20-1 combines with J gene TRBJ2-5, with D possibly being TRBD1 (5 bases). The V gene lost 3 bases and the J gene lost 0 bases, with 8 bases spanning the gap. Germline CDR1 and CDR2: DFQATT and SNEGSKA (reference sequence). This CDR3 has 13 amino acids. CDR3 in DNA: TGCAGTGCTAGGGCAGGGCACCAAGAGACCCAGTACTTC. Its protein product is CSARAGHQETQYF.

The rearrangement uses TRBV7-9 and TRBJ2-5, with D tentatively TRBD2 (6 bases). In germline, CDR1 is SEHNR, CDR2 FQNEAQ (reference sequence). V was cut by 11 bases and J by 5 bases, with 12 bases left in between. The CDR3 runs 11 residues. The CDR3 reads CAGGGLETQYF. In nucleotides, the CDR3 is TGTGCCGGAGGAGGGTTGGAGACCCAGTACTTC.

This clonotype was detected once. The J gene is TRBJ2-1, the V gene TRBV3-1; TRBD2 matches at 7 bases. The CDR3 extends over 17 amino acids. V was clipped by 2 bases and J by 0 bases; unmatched bases: 7. Germline V gene lookup returns CDR1 LGHDT and CDR2 YNNKEL (reference sequence). The CDR3 DNA sequence: TGTGCCAGCAGCCAAACAAGGGCTAGCGGCTCCTACAATGAGCAGTTCTTC. Protein: CASSQTRASGSYNEQFF.

The chain links TRBV21-1 to TRBJ2-3; the table's D call, TRBD2, has no DNA check behind it. TRBV21-1 is marked as a pseudogene. CDR3 size: 16 residues. CDR3 protein: CASSFSTSRPQITQYF. CDR3 coding DNA: TGTGCCAGCAGCTTCTCGACTAGCCGACCACAGATTACGCAGTATTTT.